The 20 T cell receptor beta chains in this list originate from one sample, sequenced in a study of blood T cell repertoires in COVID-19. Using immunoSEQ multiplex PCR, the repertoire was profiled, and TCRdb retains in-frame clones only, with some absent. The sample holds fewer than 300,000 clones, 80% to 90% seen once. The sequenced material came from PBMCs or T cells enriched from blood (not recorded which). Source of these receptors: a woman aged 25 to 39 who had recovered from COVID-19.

CDR3 bases: TGTGCCAGCAGTGTTAAGACCACTGGCGTCCTATTCGGGCAAGAGACCCAGTACTTC. Its translation is CASSVKTTGVLFGQETQYF. The chain joins TRBV2 to TRBJ2-5, with unresolved D. CDR1 and CDR2 (germline): SNHLY, FYNNEI. The CDR3 runs to 19 residues. Trimming removed 4 bases from V and 2 bases from J, with 26 bases in between.

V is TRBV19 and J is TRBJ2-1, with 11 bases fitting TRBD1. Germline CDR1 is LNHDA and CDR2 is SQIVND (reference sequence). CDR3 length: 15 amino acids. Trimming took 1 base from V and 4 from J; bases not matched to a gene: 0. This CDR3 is CASSIGDRGYNEQFF. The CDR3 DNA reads TGTGCCAGTAGTATAGGGGACAGGGGGTACAATGAGCAGTTCTTC.

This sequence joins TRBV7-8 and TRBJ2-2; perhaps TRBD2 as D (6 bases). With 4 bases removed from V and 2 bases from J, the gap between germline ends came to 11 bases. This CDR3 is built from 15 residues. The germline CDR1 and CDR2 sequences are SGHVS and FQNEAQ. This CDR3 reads CASSYRDFNTGELFF. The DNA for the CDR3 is TGTGCCAGCAGCTACCGGGACTTCAACACCGGGGAGCTGTTTTTT.

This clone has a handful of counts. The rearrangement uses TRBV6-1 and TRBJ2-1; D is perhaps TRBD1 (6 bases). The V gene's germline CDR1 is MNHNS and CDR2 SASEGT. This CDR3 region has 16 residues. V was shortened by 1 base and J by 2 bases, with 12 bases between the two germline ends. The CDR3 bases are TGTGCCAGCAGTGAAGGAGTTGGGGACACCTACAATGAGCAGTTCTTC. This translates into CASSEGVGDTYNEQFF.

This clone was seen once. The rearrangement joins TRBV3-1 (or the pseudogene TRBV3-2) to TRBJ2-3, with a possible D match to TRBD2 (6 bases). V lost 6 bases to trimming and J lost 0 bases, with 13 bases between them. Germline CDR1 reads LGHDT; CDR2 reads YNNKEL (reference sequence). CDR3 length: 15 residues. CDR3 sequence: CASRRGTQSTDTQYF. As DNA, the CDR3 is TGTGCCAGCAGACGGGGGACGCAGAGCACAGATACGCAGTATTTT.

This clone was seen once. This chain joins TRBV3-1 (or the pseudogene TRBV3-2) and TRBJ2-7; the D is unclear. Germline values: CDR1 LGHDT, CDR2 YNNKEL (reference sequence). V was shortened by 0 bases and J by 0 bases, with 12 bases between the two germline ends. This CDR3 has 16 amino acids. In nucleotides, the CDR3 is TGTGCCAGCAGCCAAGATTTCAGGTTTAGCTCCTACGAGCAGTACTTC. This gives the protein CASSQDFRFSSYEQYF.

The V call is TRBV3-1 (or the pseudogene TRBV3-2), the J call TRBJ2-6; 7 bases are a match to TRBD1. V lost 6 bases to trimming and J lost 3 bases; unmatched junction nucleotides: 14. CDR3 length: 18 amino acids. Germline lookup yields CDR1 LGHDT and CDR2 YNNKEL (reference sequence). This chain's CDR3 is CASRRSSIRGRGANVLTF. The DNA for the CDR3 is TGTGCCAGCAGGCGATCCTCAATAAGGGGGCGTGGGGCCAACGTCCTGACTTTC.

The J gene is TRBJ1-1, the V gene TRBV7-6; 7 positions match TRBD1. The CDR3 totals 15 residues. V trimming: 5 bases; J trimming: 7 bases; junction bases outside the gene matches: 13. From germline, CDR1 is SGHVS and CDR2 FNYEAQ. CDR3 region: CASSLTSLGTDEAFF. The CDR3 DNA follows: TGTGCCAGCAGCCTTACGTCCCTTGGGACAGATGAAGCTTTCTTT.

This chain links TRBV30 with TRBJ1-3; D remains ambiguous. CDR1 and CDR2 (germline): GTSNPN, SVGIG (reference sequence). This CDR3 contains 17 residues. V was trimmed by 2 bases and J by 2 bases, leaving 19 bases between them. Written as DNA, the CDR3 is TGTGCCTGGAGTCCCCGGGAGGGAGGTATCCCTGGAAACACCATATATTTT. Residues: CAWSPREGGIPGNTIYF.

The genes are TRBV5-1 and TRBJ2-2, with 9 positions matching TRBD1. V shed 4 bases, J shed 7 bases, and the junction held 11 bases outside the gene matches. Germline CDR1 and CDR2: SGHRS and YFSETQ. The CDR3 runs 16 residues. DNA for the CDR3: TGCGCCAGCAGCGCGGCACAGGGGGCGCGGGTCGGGGAGCTGTTTTTT. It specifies CASSAAQGARVGELFF.

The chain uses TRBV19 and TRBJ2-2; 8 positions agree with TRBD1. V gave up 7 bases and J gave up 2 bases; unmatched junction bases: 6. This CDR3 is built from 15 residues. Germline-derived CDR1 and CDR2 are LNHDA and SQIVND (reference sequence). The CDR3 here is CASTRQGLNTGELFF. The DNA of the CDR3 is TGTGCCAGTACGAGACAGGGGCTTAACACCGGGGAGCTGTTTTTT. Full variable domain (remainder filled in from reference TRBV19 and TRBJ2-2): DGGITQSPKYLFRKEGQNVTLSCEQNLNHDAMYWYRQDPGQGLRLIYYSQIVNDFQKGDIAEGYSVSREKKESFPLTVTSAQKNPTAFYLCASTRQGLNTGELFFGEGSRLTVL.

The CDR3 nucleotides are TGTGCCAGTAGTATTTCCCAGGCTGGCTACACCTTC. This encodes CASSISQAGYTF. The chain is built from TRBV19 and TRBJ1-2; D gene uncertain. The V and J ends lost 3 bases and 7 bases respectively, with 9 bases between them. Looked up from germline, CDR1 is LNHDA and CDR2 is SQIVND (reference sequence). The CDR3 is 12 amino acids. Using reference TRBV19 and TRBJ1-2 for the parts outside the CDR3, the full variable domain is DGGITQSPKYLFRKEGQNVTLSCEQNLNHDAMYWYRQDPGQGLRLIYYSQIVNDFQKGDIAEGYSVSREKKESFPLTVTSAQKNPTAFYLCASSISQAGYTFGSGTRLTVV.

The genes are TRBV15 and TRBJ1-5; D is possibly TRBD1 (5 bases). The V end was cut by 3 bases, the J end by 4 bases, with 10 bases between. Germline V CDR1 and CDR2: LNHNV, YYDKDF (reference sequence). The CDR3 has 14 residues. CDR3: CATSRTDLNQPQHF. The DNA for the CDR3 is TGTGCCACCAGCAGGACAGATTTAAATCAGCCCCAGCATTTT.

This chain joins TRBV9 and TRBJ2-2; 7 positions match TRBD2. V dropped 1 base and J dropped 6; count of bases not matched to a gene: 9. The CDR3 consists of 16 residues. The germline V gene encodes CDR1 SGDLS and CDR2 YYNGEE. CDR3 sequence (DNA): TGTGCCAGCAGCGTACATGCGGGAGAGGTGGCCGGGGAGCTGTTTTTT. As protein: CASSVHAGEVAGELFF.

As DNA, the CDR3 is TGTGCCAGCAGTGAAATTAGCGGGGAGGCCGGGGAGCTGTTTTTT. Translated: CASSEISGEAGELFF. The rearrangement links TRBV6-1 to TRBJ2-2; 8 nucleotides agree with TRBD2. The CDR3 runs 15 residues. V trimming: 2 bases; J trimming: 6 bases; junction bases outside the gene matches: 5. Germline V gene sequence: CDR1 MNHNS, CDR2 SASEGT.

CDR3 nucleotides: TGCGCCAGCAGTCAGATTGGAGGCACTGAAGCTTTCTTT. Its protein is CASSQIGGTEAFF. The chain links TRBV10-1 to TRBJ1-1; the D is unclear. Germline V gene sequence: CDR1 WNHNN, CDR2 SYGVQD (reference sequence). This CDR3 has 13 residues. The V end was cut by 5 bases, the J end by 4 bases, with 11 bases between.

CDR3 nucleotide sequence: TGCAGTGCTGGTGTAGCGGGAGACTTAATCGAGCAGTACTTC. The encoded protein is CSAGVAGDLIEQYF. The J gene is TRBJ2-7, the V gene TRBV20-1; 9 bases are shared with TRBD2. The CDR3 is 14 residues long. V lost 5 bases to trimming and J lost 6 bases; unmatched junction nucleotides: 11. Germline CDR1 DFQATT, CDR2 SNEGSKA (reference sequence).

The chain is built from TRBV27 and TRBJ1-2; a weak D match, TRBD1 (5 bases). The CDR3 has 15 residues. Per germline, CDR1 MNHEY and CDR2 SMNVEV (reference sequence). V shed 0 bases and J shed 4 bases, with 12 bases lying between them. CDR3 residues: CASSLSARRGYGYTF. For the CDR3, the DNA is TGTGCCAGCAGTTTATCCGCCAGGAGGGGCTATGGCTACACCTTC.

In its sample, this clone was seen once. CDR3 protein: CSAAGQGYEQYF. CDR3 DNA: TGCAGCGCCGCCGGGCAGGGGTACGAGCAGTACTTC. J is TRBJ2-7 and V is TRBV29-1, with D tentatively TRBD1 (6 bases). The CDR3 is 12 residues long. CDR1 is SQVTM and CDR2 is ANQGSEA in the germline V gene. V was pared by 7 bases and J by 4 bases, with 14 bases between.

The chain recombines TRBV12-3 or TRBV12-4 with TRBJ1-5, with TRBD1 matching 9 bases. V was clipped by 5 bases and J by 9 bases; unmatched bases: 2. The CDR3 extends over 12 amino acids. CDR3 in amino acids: CASSPGQGPQHF. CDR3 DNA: TGTGCCAGCAGTCCGGGACAGGGGCCCCAGCATTTT.